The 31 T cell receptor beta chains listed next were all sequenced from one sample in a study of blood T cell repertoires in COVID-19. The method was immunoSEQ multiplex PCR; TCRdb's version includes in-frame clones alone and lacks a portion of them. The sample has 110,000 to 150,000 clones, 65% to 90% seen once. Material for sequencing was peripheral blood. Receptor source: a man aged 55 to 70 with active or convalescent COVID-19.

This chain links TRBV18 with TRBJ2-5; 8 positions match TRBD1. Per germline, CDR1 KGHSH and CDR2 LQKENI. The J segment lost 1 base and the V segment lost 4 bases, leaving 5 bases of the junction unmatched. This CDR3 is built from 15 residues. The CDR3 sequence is CASSRVTGAQETQYF. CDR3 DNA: TGTGCCAGCTCACGTGTGACAGGGGCCCAAGAGACCCAGTACTTC.

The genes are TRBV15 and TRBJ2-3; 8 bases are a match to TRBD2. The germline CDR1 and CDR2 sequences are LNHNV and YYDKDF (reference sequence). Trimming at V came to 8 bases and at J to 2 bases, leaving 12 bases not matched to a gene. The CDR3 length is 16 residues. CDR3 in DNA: TGTGCCACCGCGCCGGGCGGGGGGCCAGACACAGATACGCAGTATTTT. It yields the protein CATAPGGGPDTDTQYF.

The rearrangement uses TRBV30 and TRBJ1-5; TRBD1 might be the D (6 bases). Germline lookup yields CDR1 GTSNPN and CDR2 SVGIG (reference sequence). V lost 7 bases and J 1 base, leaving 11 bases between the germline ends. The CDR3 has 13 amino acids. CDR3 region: CASEGGSNQPQHF. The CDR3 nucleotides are TGTGCCTCCGAGGGGGGGAGCAATCAGCCCCAGCATTTT.

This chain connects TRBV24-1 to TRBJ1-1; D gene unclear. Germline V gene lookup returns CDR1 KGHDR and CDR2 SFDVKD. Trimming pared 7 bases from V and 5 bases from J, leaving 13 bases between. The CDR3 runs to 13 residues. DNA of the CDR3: TGTGCCACCAGAGCCAGTACGGGGACTGAAGCTTTCTTT. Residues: CATRASTGTEAFF.

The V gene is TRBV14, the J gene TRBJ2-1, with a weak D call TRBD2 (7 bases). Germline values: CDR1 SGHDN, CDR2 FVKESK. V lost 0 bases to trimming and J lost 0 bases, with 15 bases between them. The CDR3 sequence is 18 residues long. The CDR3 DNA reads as TGTGCCAGCAGCCAAGATCGTGGGGGGGCTAGCTCCTACAATGAGCAGTTCTTC. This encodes CASSQDRGGASSYNEQFF.

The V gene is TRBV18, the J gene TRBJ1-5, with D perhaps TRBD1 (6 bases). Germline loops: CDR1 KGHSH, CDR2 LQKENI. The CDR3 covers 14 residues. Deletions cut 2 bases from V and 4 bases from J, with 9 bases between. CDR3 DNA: TGTGCCAGCTCACCAGTGGGGGCAAATCAGCCCCAGCATTTT. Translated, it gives CASSPVGANQPQHF.

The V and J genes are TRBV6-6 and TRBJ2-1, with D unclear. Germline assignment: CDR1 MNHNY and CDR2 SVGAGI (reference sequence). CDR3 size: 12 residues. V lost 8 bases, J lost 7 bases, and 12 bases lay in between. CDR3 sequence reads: CASGERWNEQFF. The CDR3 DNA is TGTGCCAGCGGAGAGAGATGGAATGAGCAGTTCTTC.

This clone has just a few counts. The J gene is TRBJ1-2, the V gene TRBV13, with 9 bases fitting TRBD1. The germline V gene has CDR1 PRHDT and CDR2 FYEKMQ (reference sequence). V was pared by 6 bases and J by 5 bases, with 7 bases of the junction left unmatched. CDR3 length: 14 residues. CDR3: CASRPRTGDYGYTF. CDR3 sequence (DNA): TGTGCCAGCAGACCACGGACAGGGGATTATGGCTACACCTTC.

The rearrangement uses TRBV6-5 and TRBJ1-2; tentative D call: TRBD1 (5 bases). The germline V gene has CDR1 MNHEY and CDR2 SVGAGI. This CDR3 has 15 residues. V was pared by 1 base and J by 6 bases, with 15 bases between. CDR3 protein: CASSYWRTPGDGYTF. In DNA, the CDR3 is TGTGCCAGCAGTTACTGGCGGACACCCGGCGATGGCTACACCTTC.

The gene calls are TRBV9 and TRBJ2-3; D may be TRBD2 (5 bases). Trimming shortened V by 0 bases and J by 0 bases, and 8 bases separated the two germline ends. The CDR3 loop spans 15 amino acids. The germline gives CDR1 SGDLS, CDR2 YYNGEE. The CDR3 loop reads CASSVVGESTDTQYF. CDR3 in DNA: TGTGCCAGCAGCGTAGTCGGGGAGAGCACAGATACGCAGTATTTT.

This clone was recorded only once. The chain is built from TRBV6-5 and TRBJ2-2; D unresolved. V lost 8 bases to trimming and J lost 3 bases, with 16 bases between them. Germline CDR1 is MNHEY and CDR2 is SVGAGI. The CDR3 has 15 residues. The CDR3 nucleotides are TGTGCCAGCTATGCGCTGGGCAGACACACCGGGGAGCTGTTTTTT. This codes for CASYALGRHTGELFF.

CDR3 residues: CARYYRGKNEKLFF. CDR3 sequence (DNA): TGTGCCAGGTATTACAGGGGGAAGAATGAAAAACTGTTTTTT. V is TRBV14 and J is TRBJ1-4, with 8 bases matching TRBD1. Germline lookup yields CDR1 SGHDN and CDR2 FVKESK. This CDR3 comprises 14 residues. The trim removed 9 bases at V and 5 bases at J, leaving 8 bases unmatched.

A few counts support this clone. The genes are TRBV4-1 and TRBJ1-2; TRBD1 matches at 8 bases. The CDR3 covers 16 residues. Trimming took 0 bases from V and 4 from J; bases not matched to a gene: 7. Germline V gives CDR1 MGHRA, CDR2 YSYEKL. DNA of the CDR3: TGCGCCAGCAGCCAAGATGGGACAGGTTTTGGCTATGGCTACACCTTC. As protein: CASSQDGTGFGYGYTF.

The CDR3 nucleotides read TGTGCCAGCAGCCAAGAGCCCCTTAGGCCCCAGCATTTT. Translated: CASSQEPLRPQHF. This chain joins TRBV3-1 (or the pseudogene TRBV3-2) and TRBJ1-5; D remains unclear. The CDR3 has 13 amino acids. V dropped 0 bases and J dropped 9 bases, with 9 bases sitting between them. CDR1 is LGHDT, CDR2 YNNKEL, per germline (reference sequence).

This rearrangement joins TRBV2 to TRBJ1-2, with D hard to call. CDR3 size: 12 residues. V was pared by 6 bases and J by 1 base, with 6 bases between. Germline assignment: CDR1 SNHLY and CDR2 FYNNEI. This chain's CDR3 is CASRGVNYGYTF. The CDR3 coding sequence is TGTGCCAGCAGGGGAGTTAACTATGGCTACACCTTC.

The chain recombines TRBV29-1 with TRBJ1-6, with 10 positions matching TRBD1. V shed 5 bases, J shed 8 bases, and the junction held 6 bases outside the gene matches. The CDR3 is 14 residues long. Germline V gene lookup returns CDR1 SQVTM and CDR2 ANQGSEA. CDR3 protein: CSVRDRGSDSPLHF. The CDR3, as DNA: TGCAGCGTTCGGGACAGGGGTTCGGATTCACCCCTCCACTTT.

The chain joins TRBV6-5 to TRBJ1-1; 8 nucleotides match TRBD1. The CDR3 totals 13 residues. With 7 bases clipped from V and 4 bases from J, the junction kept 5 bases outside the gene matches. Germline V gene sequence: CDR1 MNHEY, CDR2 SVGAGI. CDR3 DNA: TGTGCCAGCATTACCGACAGGGGCACTGAAGCTTTCTTT. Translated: CASITDRGTEAFF.

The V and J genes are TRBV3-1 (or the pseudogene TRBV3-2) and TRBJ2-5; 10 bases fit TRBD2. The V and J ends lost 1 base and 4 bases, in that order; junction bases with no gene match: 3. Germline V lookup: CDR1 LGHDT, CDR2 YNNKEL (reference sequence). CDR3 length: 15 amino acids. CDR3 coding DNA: TGTGCCAGCAGCCAAGTATGGACTAGCGGAGAGACCCAGTACTTC. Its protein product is CASSQVWTSGETQYF.

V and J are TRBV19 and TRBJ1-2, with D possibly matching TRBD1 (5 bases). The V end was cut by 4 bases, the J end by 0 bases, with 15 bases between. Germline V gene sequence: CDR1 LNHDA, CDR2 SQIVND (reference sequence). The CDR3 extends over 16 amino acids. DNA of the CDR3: TGTGCCAGTAGTAGGCGGAGCAGACAGACTAACTATGGCTACACCTTC. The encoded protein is CASSRRSRQTNYGYTF.

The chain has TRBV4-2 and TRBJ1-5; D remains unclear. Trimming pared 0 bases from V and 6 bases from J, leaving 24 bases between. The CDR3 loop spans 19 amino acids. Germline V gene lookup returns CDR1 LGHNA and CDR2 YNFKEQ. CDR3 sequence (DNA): TGTGCCAGCAGCCAAGATATGGGTTCGATTGGGGAGGGAGGTCAGCCCCAGCATTTT. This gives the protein CASSQDMGSIGEGGQPQHF.

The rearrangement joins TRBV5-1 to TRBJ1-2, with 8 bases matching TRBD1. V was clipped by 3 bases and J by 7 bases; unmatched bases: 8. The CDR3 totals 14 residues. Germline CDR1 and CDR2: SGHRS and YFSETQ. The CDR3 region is CASSSGTGFFGYTF. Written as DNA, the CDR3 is TGCGCCAGCAGCTCCGGGACAGGTTTTTTTGGCTACACCTTC.

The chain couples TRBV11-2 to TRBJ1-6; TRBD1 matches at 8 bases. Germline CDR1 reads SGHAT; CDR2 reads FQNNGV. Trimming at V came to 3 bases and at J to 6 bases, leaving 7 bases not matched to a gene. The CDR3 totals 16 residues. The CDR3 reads CASSFQGASSNSPLHF. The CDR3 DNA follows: TGTGCCAGCAGCTTTCAGGGGGCCTCGAGTAATTCACCCCTCCACTTT.

This CDR3 is CASSQVWSGQGYDSPLHF. The DNA for the CDR3 is TGCGCCAGCAGCCAAGTTTGGTCGGGACAGGGGTACGATTCACCCCTCCACTTT. This chain joins TRBV4-3 and TRBJ1-6, with 10 positions matching TRBD1. The CDR3 sequence is 18 residues long. The junction had 11 bases not matched to a gene; V was cut back by 1 base and J by 8 bases. The germline gives CDR1 LGHNA, CDR2 YSLEER.

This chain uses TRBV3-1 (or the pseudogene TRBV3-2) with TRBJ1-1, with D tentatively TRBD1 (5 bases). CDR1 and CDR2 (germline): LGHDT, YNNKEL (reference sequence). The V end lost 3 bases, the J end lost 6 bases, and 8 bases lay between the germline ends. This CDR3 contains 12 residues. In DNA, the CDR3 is TGTGCCAGCAGCCATTGGGGGGCTGAAGCTTTCTTT. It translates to CASSHWGAEAFF.

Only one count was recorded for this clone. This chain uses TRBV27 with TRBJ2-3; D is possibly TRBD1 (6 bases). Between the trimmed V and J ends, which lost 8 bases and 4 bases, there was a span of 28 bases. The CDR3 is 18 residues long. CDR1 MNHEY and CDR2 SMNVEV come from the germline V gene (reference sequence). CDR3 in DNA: TGTGCCAGCGCGTTAAGGGTGGGGCAACAGGGTTTTTCAGATACGCAGTATTTT. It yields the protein CASALRVGQQGFSDTQYF.

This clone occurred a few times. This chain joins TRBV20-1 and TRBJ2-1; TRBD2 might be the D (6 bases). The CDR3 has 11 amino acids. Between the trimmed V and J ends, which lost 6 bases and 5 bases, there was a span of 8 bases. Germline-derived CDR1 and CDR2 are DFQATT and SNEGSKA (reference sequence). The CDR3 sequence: CSAGGNNEQFF. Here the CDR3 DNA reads TGCAGTGCGGGCGGGAACAATGAGCAGTTCTTC.

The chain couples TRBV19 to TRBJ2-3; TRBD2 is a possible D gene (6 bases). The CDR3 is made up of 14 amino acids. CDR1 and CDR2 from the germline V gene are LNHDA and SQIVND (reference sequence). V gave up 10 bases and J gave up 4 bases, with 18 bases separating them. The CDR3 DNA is TGTGCCACCTGGGGGGTTATGGGGGCAGATACGCAGTATTTT. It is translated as CATWGVMGADTQYF.

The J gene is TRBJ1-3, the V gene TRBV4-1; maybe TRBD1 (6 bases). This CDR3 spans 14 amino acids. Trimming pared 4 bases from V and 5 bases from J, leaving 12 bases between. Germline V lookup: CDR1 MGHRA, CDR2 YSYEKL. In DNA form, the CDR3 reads TGCGCCAGCAGCCCTCTCGGACAGCGAAACACCATATATTTT. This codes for CASSPLGQRNTIYF.

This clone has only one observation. CDR3 DNA sequence: TGTGCCAGCAGCTTAGGACAGGACTCCGATGGCTACACCTTC. It codes for CASSLGQDSDGYTF. The J gene is TRBJ1-2, the V gene TRBV7-2; tentatively, D is TRBD1 (6 bases). This CDR3 has 14 residues. Trimming removed 1 base at V and 6 bases at J, with 12 bases between. Germline-derived CDR1 and CDR2 are SGHTA and FQGNSA.

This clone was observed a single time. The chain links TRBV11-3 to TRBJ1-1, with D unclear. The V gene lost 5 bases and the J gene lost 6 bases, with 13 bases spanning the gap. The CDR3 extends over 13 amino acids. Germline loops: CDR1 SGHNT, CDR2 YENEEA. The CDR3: CASSPRVLAEAFF. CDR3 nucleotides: TGTGCCAGCAGCCCCCGGGTACTGGCTGAAGCTTTCTTT. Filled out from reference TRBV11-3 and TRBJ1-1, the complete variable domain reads EAGVVQSPRYKIIEKKQPVAFWCNPISGHNTLYWYLQNLGQGPELLIRYENEEAVDDSQLPKDRFSAERLKGVDSTLKIQPAELGDSAVYLCASSPRVLAEAFFGQGTRLTVV.

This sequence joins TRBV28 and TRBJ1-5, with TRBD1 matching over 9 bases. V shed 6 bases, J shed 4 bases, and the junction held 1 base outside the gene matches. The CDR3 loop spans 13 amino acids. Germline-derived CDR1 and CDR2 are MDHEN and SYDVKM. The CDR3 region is CASRGQGNQPQHF. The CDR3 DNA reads TGTGCCAGCAGGGGACAGGGAAATCAGCCCCAGCATTTT.